This T cell receptor beta chain was recovered during a study of CD8 T cells in ankylosing spondylitis. TCRdb re-called the 5' RACE reads through MiXCR, storing one row per CDR3 protein. Here the sample spans under 200,000 distinct CDR3 sequences, around a tenth being singletons. This clonotype showed up many times. Its target is unknown. The J segment lost 3 bases and the V segment lost 6 bases, leaving 8 bases of the junction unmatched. The CDR3 is 15 residues long. Germline CDR1 MNHNS, CDR2 SASEGT. Points from the study as a whole: Both synovial fluid and blood in reactive arthritis had previously been reported to carry some motif variants.

The receptor's source is a male donor with ankylosing spondylitis or in good health (not recorded which). The rearrangement joins TRBV6-1 to TRBJ2-1; 7 bases fit TRBD1. Input material: blood, either unsorted or a sorted T cell fraction (not recorded which). CDR3 amino acids: CASSSDRADYNEQFF. The CDR3 DNA reads TGTGCCAGCAGCTCAGACAGGGCGGACTACAATGAGCAGTTCTTC.